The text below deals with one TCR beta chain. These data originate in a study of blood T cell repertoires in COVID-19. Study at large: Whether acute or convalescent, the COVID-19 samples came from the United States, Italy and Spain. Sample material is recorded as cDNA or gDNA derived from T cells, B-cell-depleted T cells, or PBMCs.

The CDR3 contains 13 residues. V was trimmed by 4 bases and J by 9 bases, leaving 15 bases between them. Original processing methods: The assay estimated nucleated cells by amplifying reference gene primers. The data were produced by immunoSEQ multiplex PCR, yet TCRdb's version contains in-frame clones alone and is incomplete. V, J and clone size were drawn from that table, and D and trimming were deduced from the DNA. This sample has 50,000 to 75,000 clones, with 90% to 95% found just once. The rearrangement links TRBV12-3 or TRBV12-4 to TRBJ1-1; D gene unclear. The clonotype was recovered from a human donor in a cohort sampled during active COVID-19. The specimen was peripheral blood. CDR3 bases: TGTGCCAGCAGTTCCTGGCAGGCTCGTCAAGCTTTCTTT. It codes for CASSSWQARQAFF.